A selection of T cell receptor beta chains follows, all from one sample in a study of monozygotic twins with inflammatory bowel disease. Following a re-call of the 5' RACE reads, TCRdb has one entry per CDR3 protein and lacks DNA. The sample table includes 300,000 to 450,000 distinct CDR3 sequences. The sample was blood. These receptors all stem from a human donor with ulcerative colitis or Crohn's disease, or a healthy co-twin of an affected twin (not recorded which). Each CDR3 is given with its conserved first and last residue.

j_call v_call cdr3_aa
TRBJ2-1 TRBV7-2 CASSADGTVYNEQFF
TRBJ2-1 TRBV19 CASSIQGGGILSSYNEQFF
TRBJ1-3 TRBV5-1 CASSLASAGSSGNTIYF
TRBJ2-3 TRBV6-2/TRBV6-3 CASSHFPTDTQYF
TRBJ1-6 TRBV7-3 CASSEQQGGNSPLHF
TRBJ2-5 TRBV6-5 CASSYYGLAVQETQYF
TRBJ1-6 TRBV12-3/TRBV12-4 CASSLLRYNSPLHF
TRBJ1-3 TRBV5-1 CASSSLGQGTVGNTIYF
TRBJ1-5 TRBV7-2 CASSYRQGSQPQHF
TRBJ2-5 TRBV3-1 CASSPTGRIQETQYF
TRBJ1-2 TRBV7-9 CASSRTGANYGYTF
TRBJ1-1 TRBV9 CASSGLRSGGTEAFF
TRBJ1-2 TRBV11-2 CASSLDRAAYGYTF
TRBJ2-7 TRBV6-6 CASRWTGDDYEQYF
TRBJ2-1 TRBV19 CASSTSTGTVNNEQFF
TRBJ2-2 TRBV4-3 CASSQEFRTYTGELFF
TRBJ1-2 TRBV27 CASSLSGEYYGYTF
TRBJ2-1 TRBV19 CASRILAGDYNEQFF
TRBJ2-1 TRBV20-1 CSARDPLVNEQFF
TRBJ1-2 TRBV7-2 CASTPKGAGSRDF
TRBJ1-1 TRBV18 CASSPGPGRGRVGDTEAFF
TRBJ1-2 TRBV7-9 CASSPRDRDGYTF
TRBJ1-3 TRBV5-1 CASSSKMGGSGNTIYF